The clone carrying this TCR beta chain was counted a few times. This sample was taken from a study of blood T cells in healthy people across ages. It was with a sample-barcoded 5' primer and a J-beta primer mix that a second PCR of about 6 to 12 cycles was run. Per sample, CDR3-containing paired-end reads numbered at least 2.5 million. TCRdb reanalysed the 5' RACE reads using MiXCR and keeps one entry per CDR3 protein. The table shows about 780,000 distinct CDR3 sequences, with about half occurring only once. From germline, CDR1 is LGHNA and CDR2 YNFKEQ. This CDR3 spans 12 amino acids. Trimming shortened V by 4 bases and J by 3 bases, and 6 bases separated the two germline ends. Healthy Russian Caucasian donors spanned ages about 6 to 100 years. A minimum of 6 million PBMCs was isolated per sample.

The chain uses TRBV4-2 and TRBJ2-5, with unresolved D. The source material was blood. The clonotype originates from an elderly man in good health. The CDR3 DNA reads as TGTGCCAGCAGCCGGACGAAAGAGACCCAGTACTTC. Protein product: CASSRTKETQYF.